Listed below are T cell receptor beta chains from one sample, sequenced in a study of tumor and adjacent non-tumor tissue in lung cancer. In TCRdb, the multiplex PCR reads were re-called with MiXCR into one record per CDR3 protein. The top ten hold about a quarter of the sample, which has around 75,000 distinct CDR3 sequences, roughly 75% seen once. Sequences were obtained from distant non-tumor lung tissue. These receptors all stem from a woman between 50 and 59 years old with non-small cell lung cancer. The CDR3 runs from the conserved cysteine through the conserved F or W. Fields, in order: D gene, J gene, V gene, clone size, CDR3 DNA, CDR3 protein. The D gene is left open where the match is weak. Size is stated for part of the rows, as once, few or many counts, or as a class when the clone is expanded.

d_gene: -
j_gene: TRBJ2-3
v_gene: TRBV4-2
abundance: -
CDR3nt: TGTGCCAGCAGCCCACTTCCCGGGACGAACATAACAGATACGCAGTATTTT
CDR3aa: CASSPLPGTNITDTQYF

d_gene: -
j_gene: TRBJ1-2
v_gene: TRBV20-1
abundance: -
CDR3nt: TGCAGTGCTAGTGAGGCTCCCTTTTTCCAGGGCGGCTACACCTTC
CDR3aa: CSASEAPFFQGGYTF

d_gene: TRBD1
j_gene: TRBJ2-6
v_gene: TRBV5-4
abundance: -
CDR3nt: TGTGTCAGCCAGACAGGGGACTGGTCTGGGGCCAACGTCCTGACTTTC
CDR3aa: CVSQTGDWSGANVLTF

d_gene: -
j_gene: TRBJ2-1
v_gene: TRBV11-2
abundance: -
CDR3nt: TGTGCCAGCAGCTTTAATCCGGGAAGGAGTGAACAGTTCTTC
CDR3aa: CASSFNPGRSEQFF

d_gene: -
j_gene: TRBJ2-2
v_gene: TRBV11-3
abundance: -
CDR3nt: TGTGCCAGCAGCTTAGGACGGAACACCGGGAAGCTGATTTTT
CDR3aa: CASSLGRNTGKLIF

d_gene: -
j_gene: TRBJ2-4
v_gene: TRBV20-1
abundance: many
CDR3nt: TGCAGTGTTTGGGTCGGGGCCAAAAACATTCAGTACTTC
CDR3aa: CSVWVGAKNIQYF

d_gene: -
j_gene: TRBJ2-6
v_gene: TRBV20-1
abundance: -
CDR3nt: TGCAGTGCTAGAATTAGGGGGGGGGAGCCTGGGGCCAACGTCCTGAGTTTC
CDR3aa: CSARIRGGEPGANVLSF

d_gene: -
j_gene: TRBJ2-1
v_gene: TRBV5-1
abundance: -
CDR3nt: TGCGCCAGCAGCTTGGCGGTTCGGAATGAGCAGTTCTTC
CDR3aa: CASSLAVRNEQFF

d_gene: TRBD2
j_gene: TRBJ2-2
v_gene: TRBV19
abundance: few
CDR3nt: TGTGCCAGTAGGTCGGGAGGGAACACCGGGGAGCTGTTTTTT
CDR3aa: CASRSGGNTGELFF

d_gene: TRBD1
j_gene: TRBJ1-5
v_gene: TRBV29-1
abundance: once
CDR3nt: TGCAGCGTCCAAACCGGGACAGATTACAATCAGCCCCAGCATTTT
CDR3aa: CSVQTGTDYNQPQHF

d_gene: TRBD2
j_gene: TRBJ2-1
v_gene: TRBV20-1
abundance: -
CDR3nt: TGCAGTGCTAGTCGTAGCGGGAGAGTTGATGAGCAGTTCTTC
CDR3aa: CSASRSGRVDEQFF

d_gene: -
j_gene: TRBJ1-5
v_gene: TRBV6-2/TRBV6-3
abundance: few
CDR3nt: TGTGCCACTTGGACCCAGGGAGACAATCAGCCCCAGCATTTT
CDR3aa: CATWTQGDNQPQHF

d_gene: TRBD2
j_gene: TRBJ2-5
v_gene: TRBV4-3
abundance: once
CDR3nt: TGCGCCAGCAGCCAAGATTTGATAGCCGCAAACCCGGGGGGGATCCAGTACTTC
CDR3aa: CASSQDLIAANPGGIQYF

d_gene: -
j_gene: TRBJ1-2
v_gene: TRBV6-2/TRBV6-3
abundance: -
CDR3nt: TGTGCCAGCTGCCGGGACAAACCGTATGGCAACATCTTC
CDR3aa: CASCRDKPYGNIF

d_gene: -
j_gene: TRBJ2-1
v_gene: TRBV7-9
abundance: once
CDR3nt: TGTGTCAGCAGCCCACGGTCGCCGGGTGAGCAGTTCTTC
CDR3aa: CVSSPRSPGEQFF